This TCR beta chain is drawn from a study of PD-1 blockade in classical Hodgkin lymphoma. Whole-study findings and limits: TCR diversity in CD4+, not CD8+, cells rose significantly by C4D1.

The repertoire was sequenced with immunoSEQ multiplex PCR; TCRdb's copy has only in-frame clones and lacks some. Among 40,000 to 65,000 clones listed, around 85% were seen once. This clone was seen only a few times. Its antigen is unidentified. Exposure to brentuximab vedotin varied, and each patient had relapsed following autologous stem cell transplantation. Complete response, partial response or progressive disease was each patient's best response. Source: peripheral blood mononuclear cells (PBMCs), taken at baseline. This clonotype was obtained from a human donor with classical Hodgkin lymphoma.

CDR3 DNA sequence: TGTGCCAGCACCGAAAGGGCGTCTGGAAACACCATATATTTT. Protein sequence: CASTERASGNTIYF. This chain uses TRBV7-9 with TRBJ1-3; no definite D call. The CDR3 spans 14 residues. CDR1 is SEHNR and CDR2 is FQNEAQ in the germline V gene (reference sequence). V lost 7 bases and J 1 base, leaving 11 bases between the germline ends.